Shown below are 19 T cell receptor beta chains from a single sample sequenced in a study of blood T cell repertoires in COVID-19. Using immunoSEQ multiplex PCR, the repertoire was profiled, and TCRdb retains in-frame clones only, with some absent. This table holds some 20,000 clones, around 87% found once. The sample taken for sequencing was peripheral blood. The receptors shown here come from a human donor in a cohort sampled during active COVID-19.

The chain has TRBV3-1 (or the pseudogene TRBV3-2) and TRBJ2-7, with 9 bases aligning to TRBD2. This CDR3 has 13 amino acids. The J segment lost 2 bases and the V segment lost 4 bases, leaving 0 bases of the junction unmatched. Germline loops: CDR1 LGHDT, CDR2 YNNKEL (reference sequence). CDR3 DNA sequence: TGTGCCAGCAGCCTAGCGGGAGCCTACGAGCAGTACTTC. It yields the protein CASSLAGAYEQYF.

On this clone itself: Other DNA sequences in the same sample also yield this CDR3. The chain recombines TRBV27 with TRBJ2-7, with TRBD2 as a possible D gene (5 bases). Per germline, CDR1 MNHEY and CDR2 SMNVEV (reference sequence). The CDR3 extends over 13 amino acids. V shed 9 bases and J shed 0 bases, with 12 bases lying between them. In DNA form, the CDR3 reads TGTGCCAGTAGGGTGGGGAGCTCCTACGAGCAGTACTTC. Protein product: CASRVGSSYEQYF.

The rearrangement links TRBV3-1 (or the pseudogene TRBV3-2) to TRBJ2-3; 7 bases line up with TRBD2. Germline values: CDR1 LGHDT, CDR2 YNNKEL (reference sequence). J lost 2 bases, V lost 4 bases, and 9 bases had no gene match. The CDR3 contains 16 residues. The CDR3 region is CASSPRAGLPTDTQYF. CDR3 DNA sequence: TGTGCCAGCAGCCCCAGAGCGGGACTCCCCACAGATACGCAGTATTTT.

J is TRBJ2-7 and V is TRBV5-4, with 7 bases lining up with TRBD1. The germline V gene has CDR1 SGHNT and CDR2 YYREEE (reference sequence). The CDR3 contains 15 residues. V trimming: 4 bases; J trimming: 1 base; junction bases outside the gene matches: 8. The DNA of the CDR3 is TGTGCCAGCAGCGGGGGACAGTCCTTGTCCTACGAGCAGTACTTC. The encoded protein is CASSGGQSLSYEQYF.

This chain uses TRBV6-6 with TRBJ2-2; D is possibly TRBD1 (6 bases). This CDR3 comprises 14 residues. The V gene's germline CDR1 is MNHNY and CDR2 SVGAGI (reference sequence). V lost 9 bases and J lost 0, with 11 bases in between. CDR3 sequence (DNA): TGTGCCAGTCACAGGGTGGCGAACACCGGGGAGCTGTTTTTT. Its translation is CASHRVANTGELFF.

The chain links TRBV11-2 to TRBJ2-5; tentatively, D is TRBD1 (6 bases). Germline CDR1 reads SGHAT; CDR2 reads FQNNGV. Between the trimmed V and J ends, which lost 5 bases and 4 bases, there was a span of 20 bases. The CDR3 is 16 residues long. In DNA, the CDR3 is TGTGCCAGCAGCCCCAATCCCCCAGGGGTGGCAGAGACCCAGTACTTC. This gives the protein CASSPNPPGVAETQYF.

CDR3 residues: CASTGQGGETQYF. The CDR3 DNA sequence: TGTGCCAGCACTGGACAGGGGGGAGAGACCCAGTACTTC. The chain combines TRBV2 with TRBJ2-5; 10 nucleotides agree with TRBD1. With V trimmed by 7 bases and J by 4 bases, 3 bases remained unmatched. Germline lookup yields CDR1 SNHLY and CDR2 FYNNEI. The CDR3 loop spans 13 amino acids. Full variable domain (remainder filled in from reference TRBV2 and TRBJ2-5): EPEVTQTPSHQVTQMGQEVILRCVPISNHLYFYWYRQILGQKVEFLVSFYNNEISEKSEIFDDQFSVERPDGSNFTLKIRSTKLEDSAMYFCASTGQGGETQYFGPGTRLLVL.

The chain has TRBV5-6 and TRBJ2-2; D gene unclear. This CDR3 has 14 amino acids. Deletions cut 2 bases from V and 0 bases from J, with 5 bases between. Germline V gene data show CDR1 as SGHDT and CDR2 as YYEEEE. The CDR3 loop reads CASSFPSNTGELFF. The CDR3 DNA is TGTGCCAGCAGCTTTCCCTCGAACACCGGGGAGCTGTTTTTT.

The chain employs TRBV3-1 (or the pseudogene TRBV3-2) and TRBJ2-1; TRBD2 agrees at 15 bases. There are 17 residues in the CDR3. Germline-derived CDR1 and CDR2 are LGHDT and YNNKEL (reference sequence). The J segment lost 4 bases and the V segment lost 6 bases, leaving 7 bases of the junction unmatched. CDR3 nucleotide sequence: TGTGCCAGCAGGTCTGGACTAGCGGGAGGGGGGTACAATGAGCAGTTCTTC. Amino acid sequence: CASRSGLAGGGYNEQFF.

The rearrangement links TRBV4-2 to TRBJ2-7, with 9 bases fitting TRBD1. After removal of 0 bases from V and 3 bases from J, the junction contained 6 bases not matched to a gene. CDR3 length: 16 amino acids. Germline values: CDR1 LGHNA, CDR2 YNFKEQ. CDR3 region: CASSQDWGDRDYEQYF. The CDR3 DNA reads TGTGCCAGCAGCCAAGACTGGGGGGACAGGGACTACGAGCAGTACTTC.

The V call is TRBV12-5, the J call TRBJ2-5, with TRBD1 identical over 8 bases. J lost 2 bases, V lost 5 bases, and 4 bases had no gene match. Per the germline V gene, CDR1 is LGHNT and CDR2 is FRNRAP. CDR3 length equals 14 residues. CDR3 protein: CASGLDRGQETQYF. CDR3 nucleotide sequence: TGTGCTAGTGGTCTCGACAGGGGTCAAGAGACCCAGTACTTC.

This clone was detected once. The chain uses TRBV6-6 and TRBJ2-4, with 7 bases that match TRBD1. Germline trimming cut 2 bases from V and 0 bases from J; bases unmatched to any gene: 4. The CDR3 consists of 16 residues. CDR1 and CDR2 from the germline V gene are MNHNY and SVGAGI (reference sequence). Written as DNA, the CDR3 is TGTGCCAGCAGTTACGGGACAGCCCTAGCCAAAAACATTCAGTACTTC. Translating gives CASSYGTALAKNIQYF.

The chain recombines TRBV27 with TRBJ1-1; 10 bases agree with TRBD1. V gave up 5 bases and J gave up 0 bases; unmatched junction bases: 6. CDR1 MNHEY and CDR2 SMNVEV come from the germline V gene (reference sequence). The CDR3 totals 16 residues. CDR3 sequence (DNA): TGTGCCAGCAGTCCAACGACAGGGGGCTTGAACACTGAAGCTTTCTTT. As protein: CASSPTTGGLNTEAFF.

The CDR3 here is CASSIQNTEAFF. The CDR3 bases are TGTGCCAGCAGTATCCAGAACACTGAAGCTTTCTTT. The rearrangement uses TRBV6-6 and TRBJ1-1; no reliable D call. The CDR3 loop spans 12 amino acids. From germline, CDR1 is MNHNY and CDR2 SVGAGI (reference sequence). Trimming removed 5 bases at V and 1 base at J, with 5 bases between.

Remarks on this clone: The sample holds other DNA sequences that translate to the same CDR3. V and J are TRBV29-1 and TRBJ1-2; 11 bases line up with TRBD1. The V gene end was trimmed by 1 base and the J gene end by 4 bases; junction bases not matched to a gene: 2. This CDR3 has 14 residues. Germline V lookup: CDR1 SQVTM, CDR2 ANQGSEA. The CDR3, as DNA: TGCAGCGTTGAAGGGACAGGGGGCTCCTATGGCTACACCTTC. Translating it yields CSVEGTGGSYGYTF.

The chain joins TRBV19 to TRBJ1-1; D is uncertain. Trimming took 6 bases from V and 4 from J, leaving 12 bases between them. The CDR3 extends over 13 amino acids. In germline, CDR1 is LNHDA, CDR2 SQIVND (reference sequence). The CDR3 DNA reads TGTGCCAGTAGATGGCAGGAGGGCACTGAAGCTTTCTTT. Protein sequence: CASRWQEGTEAFF. Supplemented by reference TRBV19 and TRBJ1-1, the full variable domain reads DGGITQSPKYLFRKEGQNVTLSCEQNLNHDAMYWYRQDPGQGLRLIYYSQIVNDFQKGDIAEGYSVSREKKESFPLTVTSAQKNPTAFYLCASRWQEGTEAFFGQGTRLTVV.

This rearrangement joins TRBV10-3 to TRBJ2-2; 7 bases map to TRBD2. The CDR3 has 15 residues. Germline CDR1 is ENHRY and CDR2 is SYGVKD. Trimming at V came to 6 bases and at J to 7 bases, leaving 11 bases not matched to a gene. CDR3 in DNA: TGTGCCATCAGCGCTCCGGGACTAACTAGCGGGGAGCTGTTTTTT. Its translation is CAISAPGLTSGELFF.

The J gene is TRBJ2-1, the V gene TRBV24-1, with D possibly matching TRBD2 (6 bases). Per germline, CDR1 KGHDR and CDR2 SFDVKD. V was pared by 4 bases and J by 7 bases, with 19 bases between. This CDR3 spans 16 amino acids. CDR3 residues: CATSDVSGGALNEQFF. CDR3 bases: TGTGCCACCAGTGACGTGTCAGGCGGGGCCTTAAATGAGCAGTTCTTC.

This clone has only one observation. The V call is TRBV13, the J call TRBJ2-6; TRBD1 aligns across 10 bases. The germline V gene encodes CDR1 PRHDT and CDR2 FYEKMQ (reference sequence). CDR3 length: 17 amino acids. V lost 5 bases to trimming and J lost 1 base; unmatched junction nucleotides: 5. CDR3 protein: CASSRDRGASGANVLTF. Here the CDR3 DNA reads TGTGCCAGCAGCCGGGACAGGGGAGCTTCTGGGGCCAACGTCCTGACTTTC.